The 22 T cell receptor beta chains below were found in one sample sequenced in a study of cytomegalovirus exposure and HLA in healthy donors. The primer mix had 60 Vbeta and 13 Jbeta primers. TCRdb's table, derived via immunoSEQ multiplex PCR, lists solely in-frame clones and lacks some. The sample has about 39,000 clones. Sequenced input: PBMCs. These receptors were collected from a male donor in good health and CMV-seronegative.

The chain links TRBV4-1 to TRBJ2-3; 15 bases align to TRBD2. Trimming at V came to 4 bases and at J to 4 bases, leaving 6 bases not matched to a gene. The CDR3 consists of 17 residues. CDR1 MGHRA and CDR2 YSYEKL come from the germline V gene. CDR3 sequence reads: CASSRGLAGGPADTQYF. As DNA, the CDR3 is TGCGCCAGCAGCCGTGGACTAGCGGGGGGGCCGGCAGATACGCAGTATTTT.

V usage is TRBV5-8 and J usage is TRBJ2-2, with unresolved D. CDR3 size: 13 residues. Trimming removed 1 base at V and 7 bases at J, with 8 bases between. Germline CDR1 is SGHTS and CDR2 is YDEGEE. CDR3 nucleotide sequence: TGTGCCAGCAGCTTGCGGGTTAGCGGGGAGCTGTTTTTT. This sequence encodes CASSLRVSGELFF.

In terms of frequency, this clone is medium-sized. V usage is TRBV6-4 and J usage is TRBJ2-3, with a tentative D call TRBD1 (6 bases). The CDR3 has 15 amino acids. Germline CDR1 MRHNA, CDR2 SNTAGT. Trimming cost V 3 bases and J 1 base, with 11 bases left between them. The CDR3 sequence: CASSEGAGGTDTQYF. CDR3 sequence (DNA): TGTGCCAGCAGTGAGGGGGCAGGGGGCACAGATACGCAGTATTTT.

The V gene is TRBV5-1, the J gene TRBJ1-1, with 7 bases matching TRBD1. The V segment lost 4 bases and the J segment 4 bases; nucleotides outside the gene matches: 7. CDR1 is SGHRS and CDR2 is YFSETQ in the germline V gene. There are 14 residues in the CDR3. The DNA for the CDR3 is TGCGCCAGCAGCCAGGGGGTAGGGGGCACTGAAGCTTTCTTT. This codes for CASSQGVGGTEAFF. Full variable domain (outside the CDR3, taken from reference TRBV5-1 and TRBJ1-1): KAGVTQTPRYLIKTRGQQVTLSCSPISGHRSVSWYQQTPGQGLQFLFEYFSETQRNKGNFPGRFSGRQFSNSRSEMNVSTLELGDSALYLCASSQGVGGTEAFFGQGTRLTVV.

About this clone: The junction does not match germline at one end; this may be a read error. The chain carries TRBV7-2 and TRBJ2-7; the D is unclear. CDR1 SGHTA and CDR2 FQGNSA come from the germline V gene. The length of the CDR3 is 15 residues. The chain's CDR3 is CASSYEVGFSSEQYF. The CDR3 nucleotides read TGTGCCAGCAGCTACGAGGTGGGTTTCTCCTCCGAGCAGTACTTC.

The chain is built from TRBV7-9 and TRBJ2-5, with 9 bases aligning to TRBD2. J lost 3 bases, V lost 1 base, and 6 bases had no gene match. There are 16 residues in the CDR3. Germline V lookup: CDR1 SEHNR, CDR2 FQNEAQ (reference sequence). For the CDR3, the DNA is TGTGCCAGCAGCTTAGTCGGCGGGGGGGCTGAAGAGACCCAGTACTTC. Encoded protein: CASSLVGGGAEETQYF.

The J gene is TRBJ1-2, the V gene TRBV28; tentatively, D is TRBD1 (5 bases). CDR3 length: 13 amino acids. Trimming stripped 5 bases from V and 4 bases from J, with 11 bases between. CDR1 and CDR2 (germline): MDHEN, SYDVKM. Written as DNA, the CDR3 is TGTGCCAGCAGTCTCATCGGGGGCTATGGCTACACCTTC. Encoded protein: CASSLIGGYGYTF.

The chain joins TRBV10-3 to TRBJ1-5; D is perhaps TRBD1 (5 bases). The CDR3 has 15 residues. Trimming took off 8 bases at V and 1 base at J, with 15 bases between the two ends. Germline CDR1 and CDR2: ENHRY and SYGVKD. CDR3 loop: CAISSSGGSNQPQHF. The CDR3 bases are TGTGCCATCTCATCCTCGGGGGGAAGCAATCAGCCCCAGCATTTT.

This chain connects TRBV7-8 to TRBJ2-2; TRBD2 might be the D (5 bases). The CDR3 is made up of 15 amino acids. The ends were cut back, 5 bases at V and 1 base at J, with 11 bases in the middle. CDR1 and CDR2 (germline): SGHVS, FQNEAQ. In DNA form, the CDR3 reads TGTGCCAGCAGCCAGAGGGTCGGGAACACCGGGGAGCTGTTTTTT. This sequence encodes CASSQRVGNTGELFF.

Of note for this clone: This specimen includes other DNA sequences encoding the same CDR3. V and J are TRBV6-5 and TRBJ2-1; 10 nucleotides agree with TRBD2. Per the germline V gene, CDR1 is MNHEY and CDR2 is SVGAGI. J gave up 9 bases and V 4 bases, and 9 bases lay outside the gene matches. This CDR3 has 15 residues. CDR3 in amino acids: CASSSRLAGVVEQFF. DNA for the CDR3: TGTGCCAGCAGTTCACGGCTAGCGGGGGTAGTTGAGCAGTTCTTC.

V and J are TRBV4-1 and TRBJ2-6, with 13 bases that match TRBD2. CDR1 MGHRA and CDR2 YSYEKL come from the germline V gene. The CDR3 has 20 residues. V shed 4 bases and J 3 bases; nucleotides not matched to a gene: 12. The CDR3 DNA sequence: TGCGCCAGCAGCCGAGTCCCCCGGACTAGCGGGGGAATTGGGGCCAACGTCCTGACTTTC. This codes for CASSRVPRTSGGIGANVLTF.

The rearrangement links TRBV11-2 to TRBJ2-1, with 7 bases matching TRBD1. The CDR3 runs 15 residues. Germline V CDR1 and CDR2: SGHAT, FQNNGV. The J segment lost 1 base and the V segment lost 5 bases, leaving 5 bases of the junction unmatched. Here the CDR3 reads CASSLGTVSYNEQFF. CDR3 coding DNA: TGTGCCAGCAGCCTCGGGACAGTTTCCTACAATGAGCAGTTCTTC.

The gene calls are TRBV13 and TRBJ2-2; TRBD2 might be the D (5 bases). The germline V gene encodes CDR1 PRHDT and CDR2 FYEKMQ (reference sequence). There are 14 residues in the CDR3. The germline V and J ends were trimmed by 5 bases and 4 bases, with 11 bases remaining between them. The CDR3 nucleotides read TGTGCCAGCAGCCCCCGGGAAGGCACCGGGGAGCTGTTTTTT. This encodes CASSPREGTGELFF.

This CDR3 reads CASSQGLRGENIQYF. The CDR3 DNA reads TGTGCCAGCAGCCAGGGGTTGCGGGGAGAAAACATTCAGTACTTC. The rearrangement links TRBV14 to TRBJ2-4, with D possibly matching TRBD2 (6 bases). Looked up from germline, CDR1 is SGHDN and CDR2 is FVKESK. The CDR3 runs 15 residues. Trimming stripped 3 bases from V and 5 bases from J, with 14 bases between.

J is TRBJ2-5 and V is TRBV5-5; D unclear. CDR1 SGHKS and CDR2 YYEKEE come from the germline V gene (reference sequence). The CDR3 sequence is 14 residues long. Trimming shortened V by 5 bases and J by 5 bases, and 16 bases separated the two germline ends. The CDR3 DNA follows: TGTGCCAGCAGTTACCCCTCGACCGGGGAGACCCAGTACTTC. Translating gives CASSYPSTGETQYF.

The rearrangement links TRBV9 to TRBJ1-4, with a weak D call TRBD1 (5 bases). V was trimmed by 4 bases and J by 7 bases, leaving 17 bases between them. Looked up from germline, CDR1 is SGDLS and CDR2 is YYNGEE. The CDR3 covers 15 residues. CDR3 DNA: TGTGCCAGCAGCCCCCGGCCAGGAGGGGCTGAAAAACTGTTTTTT. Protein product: CASSPRPGGAEKLFF.

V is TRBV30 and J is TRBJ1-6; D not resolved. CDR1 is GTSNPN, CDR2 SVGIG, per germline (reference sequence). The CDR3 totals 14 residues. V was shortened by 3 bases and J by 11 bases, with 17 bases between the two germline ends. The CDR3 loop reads CAWRPGSRVTPLHF. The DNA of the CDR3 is TGTGCCTGGAGGCCGGGATCGAGGGTGACACCCCTCCACTTT.

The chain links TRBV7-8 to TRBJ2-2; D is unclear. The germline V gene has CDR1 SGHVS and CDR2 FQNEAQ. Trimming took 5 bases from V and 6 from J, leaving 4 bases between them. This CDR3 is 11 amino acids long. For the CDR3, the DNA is TGTGCCAGCAGCCCTTCCGGGGAGCTGTTTTTT. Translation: CASSPSGELFF.

The CDR3 bases are TGTGCCACCAGCAGGGGCCACGACAGGGGGCAATCGAACTATGGCTACACCTTC. The encoded protein is CATSRGHDRGQSNYGYTF. The chain has TRBV15 and TRBJ1-2; the match to TRBD1 covers 10 bases. CDR1 is LNHNV and CDR2 is YYDKDF in the germline V gene (reference sequence). The CDR3 extends over 18 amino acids. Unmatched junction bases numbered 12, after V lost 3 bases and J lost 2 bases.

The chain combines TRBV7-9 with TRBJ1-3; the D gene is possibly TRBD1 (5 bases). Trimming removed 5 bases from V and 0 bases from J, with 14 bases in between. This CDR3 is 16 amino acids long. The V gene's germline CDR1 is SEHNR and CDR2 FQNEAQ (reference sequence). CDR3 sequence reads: CASSIFDSLSGNTIYF. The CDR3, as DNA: TGTGCCAGCAGCATTTTTGACAGCCTCTCTGGAAACACCATATATTTT.

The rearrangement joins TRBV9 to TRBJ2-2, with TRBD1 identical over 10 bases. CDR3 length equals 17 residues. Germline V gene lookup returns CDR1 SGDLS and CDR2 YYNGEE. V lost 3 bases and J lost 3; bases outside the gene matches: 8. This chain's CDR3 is CASSARDRGLDTGELFF. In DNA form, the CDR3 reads TGTGCCAGCAGCGCCCGAGACAGGGGGCTGGACACCGGGGAGCTGTTTTTT.

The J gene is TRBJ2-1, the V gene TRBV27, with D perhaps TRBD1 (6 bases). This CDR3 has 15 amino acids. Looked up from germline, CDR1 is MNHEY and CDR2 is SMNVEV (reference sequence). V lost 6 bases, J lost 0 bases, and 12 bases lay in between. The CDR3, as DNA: TGTGCCAGCAGGGACAGTTCAAGCTCCTACAATGAGCAGTTCTTC. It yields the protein CASRDSSSSYNEQFF.